The entry below describes one T cell receptor (beta chain). The data were obtained in a study of blood T cell repertoires in COVID-19. Study overall: COVID-19 samples from acute and convalescent phases originated in the United States, Italy and Spain.

Per the study methods: By means of reference gene primer amplification, nucleated cell counts were estimated. Method: immunoSEQ multiplex PCR; TCRdb's copy keeps in-frame clones and lacks some. V and J calls plus clone size are reproduced from that table; the DNA served to infer D and trimming. Among about 230,000 clones, 81% were seen once, and the ten largest hold 6% to 9.5%. This receptor was identified in a woman of 80 years or more with acute or convalescent COVID-19. The sample comprised peripheral blood.

The CDR3 sequence: CASNQGNTEAFF. In nucleotides, the CDR3 is TGCGCCAGCAATCAGGGGAACACTGAAGCTTTCTTT. This chain connects TRBV5-1 to TRBJ1-1; possibly TRBD1 for D (5 bases). The CDR3 covers 12 residues. Germline V CDR1 and CDR2: SGHRS, YFSETQ. V lost 6 bases and J 1 base, leaving 7 bases between the germline ends.